This T cell receptor (beta chain) was sequenced during a study of T-cell memory formation after mild COVID-19. TCRdb reanalysed the 5' RACE reads using MiXCR and keeps one entry per CDR3 protein. The sample holds about 420,000 distinct CDR3 sequences, about 22% seen once. The sequencing input was PBMCs or a T cell subset sorted from them (not recorded which). The sequence came from an adult woman who had mild COVID-19 (a few samples of this study predate the infection). Cell type and time point are not known.

This CDR3 is CASSLEFGNYGYTF. CDR3 DNA sequence: TGCGCCAGCAGCTTGGAGTTTGGTAACTATGGCTACACCTTC. This chain uses TRBV5-1 with TRBJ1-2; D ambiguous. This CDR3 region has 14 residues. V lost 0 bases, J lost 1 base, and 7 bases lay in between. The germline CDR1 and CDR2 sequences are SGHRS and YFSETQ.